What follows are 28 T cell receptor beta chains derived from one specimen sequenced in a study of early stage breast cancer tumors. The method was immunoSEQ multiplex PCR; TCRdb's version includes in-frame clones alone and lacks a portion of them. Of over 25,000 clones in the sample, under 75% were seen once. The specimen sequenced was blood. The receptor set was obtained from a person aged 50 to 59 with breast cancer.

The CDR3 spells CASSQDFGDRGGNTIYF. CDR3 coding DNA: TGCGCCAGCAGCCAAGATTTTGGAGACAGGGGTGGAAACACCATATATTTT. The chain is built from TRBV4-3 and TRBJ1-3; TRBD1 matches at 8 bases. After removal of 0 bases from V and 3 bases from J, the junction contained 7 bases not matched to a gene. CDR1 is LGHNA and CDR2 is YSLEER in the germline V gene. The CDR3 is 17 residues long.

This chain uses TRBV6-5 with TRBJ2-7; no reliable D call. Per the germline V gene, CDR1 is MNHEY and CDR2 is SVGAGI. This CDR3 contains 14 residues. Trimming took 3 bases from V and 0 from J, leaving 9 bases between them. DNA of the CDR3: TGTGCCAGCAGTTATAGACGAGGCTCCTACGAGCAGTACTTC. As protein: CASSYRRGSYEQYF.

This chain uses TRBV2 with TRBJ2-7; 11 bases are a match to TRBD2. After removal of 6 bases from V and 5 bases from J, the junction contained 6 bases not matched to a gene. This CDR3 is 14 amino acids long. Germline CDR1 SNHLY, CDR2 FYNNEI. The CDR3 spells CASRGLAEPNEQYF. Written as DNA, the CDR3 is TGTGCCAGCAGGGGACTAGCGGAGCCCAACGAGCAGTACTTC.

This clone was observed a single time. The V and J genes are TRBV18 and TRBJ1-5; tentatively, D is TRBD1 (5 bases). Trimming took off 2 bases at V and 2 bases at J, with 13 bases between the two ends. CDR1 is KGHSH, CDR2 LQKENI, per germline. The CDR3 spans 16 residues. This CDR3 reads CASSPEGALGNQPQHF. The CDR3 DNA follows: TGTGCCAGCTCACCAGAAGGGGCGCTTGGCAATCAGCCCCAGCATTTT.

This clone was found once. The rearrangement links TRBV7-3 to TRBJ2-7; D is possibly TRBD2 (6 bases). Germline V gene sequence: CDR1 SGHTA, CDR2 FQGTGA. The CDR3 loop spans 16 amino acids. Trimming left V 5 bases short and J 1 base short, with 18 bases between. DNA of the CDR3: TGTGCCAGCAGCCAAGGCCAAGGCGGGGTTTCCTACGAGCAGTACTTC. It specifies CASSQGQGGVSYEQYF.

This rearrangement joins TRBV19 to TRBJ2-4; D perhaps matches TRBD2 (7 bases). Germline V CDR1 and CDR2: LNHDA, SQIVND (reference sequence). Trimming left V 0 bases short and J 12 bases short, with 9 bases between. The CDR3 runs to 12 residues. CDR3 sequence reads: CASSIDRGAQYF. CDR3 coding DNA: TGTGCCAGTAGTATAGATCGGGGGGCTCAGTACTTC.

J is TRBJ2-7 and V is TRBV5-4; D unresolved. CDR3 length: 12 residues. The germline V and J ends were trimmed by 5 bases and 5 bases, with 11 bases remaining between them. Looked up from germline, CDR1 is SGHNT and CDR2 is YYREEE (reference sequence). CDR3 nucleotide sequence: TGTGCCAGCAGTTCTGCCCCCCACGAGCAGTACTTC. This codes for CASSSAPHEQYF.

The J gene is TRBJ1-2, the V gene TRBV6-5, with D hard to call. CDR1 is MNHEY, CDR2 SVGAGI, per germline. The CDR3 is 13 residues long. V lost 5 bases and J lost 5, with 12 bases in between. The CDR3 DNA is TGTGCCAGCAGTGCAGGAGGACGGTATGGCTACACCTTC. This translates into CASSAGGRYGYTF.

This clone was seen many times. The chain recombines TRBV5-4 with TRBJ1-3, with 9 bases lining up with TRBD1. This CDR3 has 16 residues. Germline assignment: CDR1 SGHNT and CDR2 YYREEE (reference sequence). V dropped 4 bases and J dropped 2; count of bases not matched to a gene: 7. CDR3 residues: CASSITGTGTGNTIYF. The CDR3, as DNA: TGTGCCAGCAGCATTACCGGGACAGGGACTGGAAACACCATATATTTT.

The chain links TRBV7-2 to TRBJ2-3, with D possibly matching TRBD1 (6 bases). V was shortened by 7 bases and J by 1 base, with 18 bases between the two germline ends. The CDR3 is made up of 16 amino acids. Germline CDR1 and CDR2: SGHTA and FQGNSA. CDR3 loop: CASIPGLGAGTDTQYF. The CDR3 DNA is TGTGCCAGCATCCCCGGGTTGGGGGCAGGCACAGATACGCAGTATTTT.

The chain uses TRBV11-2 and TRBJ2-7; the D is unclear. The CDR3 is 14 residues long. Germline CDR1 reads SGHAT; CDR2 reads FQNNGV. V gave up 5 bases and J gave up 6 bases, with 17 bases separating them. The CDR3 protein is CASSEQLRIGEQYF. CDR3 nucleotide sequence: TGTGCCAGCAGCGAACAGTTACGCATCGGCGAGCAGTACTTC.

This clone was seen only once. The rearrangement links TRBV9 to TRBJ2-5; D is unresolved. The CDR3 is made up of 13 amino acids. The V gene lost 2 bases and the J gene lost 1 base, with 6 bases spanning the gap. In germline, CDR1 is SGDLS, CDR2 YYNGEE. The CDR3 DNA sequence: TGTGCCAGCAGCGTCGGTGTCCAAGAGACCCAGTACTTC. It encodes CASSVGVQETQYF.

This clone was observed once. V and J are TRBV7-2 and TRBJ2-1; no definite D call. Germline values: CDR1 SGHTA, CDR2 FQGNSA. CDR3 length equals 12 residues. Trimming pared 5 bases from V and 7 bases from J, leaving 9 bases between. The DNA for the CDR3 is TGTGCCAGCAGCGTCCCCTGGAATGAGCAGTTCTTC. Its protein is CASSVPWNEQFF.

The chain carries TRBV5-1 and TRBJ2-1; 15 bases map to TRBD2. V dropped 7 bases and J dropped 0; count of bases not matched to a gene: 14. This CDR3 is built from 20 residues. The germline V gene has CDR1 SGHRS and CDR2 YFSETQ. CDR3 protein: CASFLLPGLAGGSSYNEQFF. The CDR3 coding sequence is TGCGCCAGCTTTCTCCTTCCGGGACTAGCGGGAGGAAGCTCCTACAATGAGCAGTTCTTC.

The chain recombines TRBV6-5 with TRBJ2-5; D is tentatively TRBD1 or TRBD2 (5 bases each). The CDR3 totals 13 residues. V dropped 2 bases and J dropped 7 bases, with 11 bases sitting between them. Germline V gene lookup returns CDR1 MNHEY and CDR2 SVGAGI. The CDR3: CASSYRGVGTQYF. DNA of the CDR3: TGTGCCAGCAGTTACAGGGGAGTTGGGACCCAGTACTTC.

This clone was detected only once. The chain employs TRBV6-1 and TRBJ2-1; D gene ambiguous. CDR3 length equals 13 residues. The V and J ends lost 1 base and 9 bases respectively, with 10 bases between them. The germline CDR1 and CDR2 sequences are MNHNS and SASEGT. CDR3 in amino acids: CASSEVETAEQFF. The CDR3 DNA follows: TGTGCCAGCAGTGAAGTGGAGACCGCTGAGCAGTTCTTC.

On this clone itself: At the DNA level, this CDR3 is encoded by other sequences in the same sample as well. The V gene is TRBV5-6, the J gene TRBJ1-5; possibly TRBD1 for D (6 bases). V dropped 1 base and J dropped 6 bases, with 8 bases sitting between them. Germline V gene sequence: CDR1 SGHDT, CDR2 YYEEEE. CDR3 length: 13 amino acids. The CDR3 DNA reads TGTGCCAGCAGCTTGTTAGGGGGTCAGCCCCAGCATTTT. Translated: CASSLLGGQPQHF.

The gene calls are TRBV27 and TRBJ2-3, with D possibly being TRBD1 (6 bases). Trimming left V 5 bases short and J 2 bases short, with 11 bases between. This CDR3 comprises 14 residues. Germline V gene data show CDR1 as MNHEY and CDR2 as SMNVEV (reference sequence). CDR3 sequence: CASSPGVFTDTQYF. The CDR3 nucleotides are TGTGCCAGCAGTCCAGGGGTGTTCACAGATACGCAGTATTTT.

The chain couples TRBV6-5 to TRBJ1-2; 8 nucleotides line up with TRBD1. The CDR3 covers 15 residues. V lost 2 bases, J lost 3 bases, and 5 bases stayed unmatched. Germline loops: CDR1 MNHEY, CDR2 SVGAGI. Here the CDR3 reads CASSYRDRPYYGYTF. CDR3 bases: TGTGCCAGCAGTTACCGGGACAGGCCCTACTATGGCTACACCTTC.

The chain carries TRBV6-4 and TRBJ1-1; D unresolved. There are 13 residues in the CDR3. The V gene lost 2 bases and the J gene lost 6 bases, with 10 bases spanning the gap. Germline CDR1 MRHNA, CDR2 SNTAGT. CDR3 coding DNA: TGTGCCAGCAGTGACCCGAGGACGCCTGAAGCTTTCTTT. The encoded protein is CASSDPRTPEAFF.

This sequence joins TRBV9 and TRBJ2-2; no reliable D call. The V gene lost 0 bases and the J gene lost 4 bases, with 1 base spanning the gap. Germline CDR1 SGDLS, CDR2 YYNGEE. The CDR3 is made up of 12 amino acids. The CDR3, as DNA: TGTGCCAGCAGCGTAGTCACCGGGGAGCTGTTTTTT. It specifies CASSVVTGELFF.

J is TRBJ2-1 and V is TRBV7-9, with D maybe TRBD2 (5 bases). V was clipped by 4 bases and J by 10 bases, with 14 bases between them. This CDR3 region has 13 residues. Germline-derived CDR1 and CDR2 are SEHNR and FQNEAQ (reference sequence). The CDR3 is CASSSLTGGEQFF. The CDR3 DNA sequence: TGTGCCAGCAGCTCCCTAACTGGCGGGGAGCAGTTCTTC.

This clone was picked up a small number of times. The genes are TRBV7-8 and TRBJ2-1; 12 bases match TRBD2. Germline loops: CDR1 SGHVS, CDR2 FQNEAQ. This CDR3 comprises 16 residues. The V gene end was trimmed by 6 bases and the J gene end by 6 bases; junction bases not matched to a gene: 9. CDR3 bases: TGTGCCAGCAGTCCACTAGCGGGAGGCACTTTCAATGAGCAGTTCTTC. Protein sequence: CASSPLAGGTFNEQFF.

The J gene is TRBJ2-3, the V gene TRBV9, with D perhaps given as TRBD1 or TRBD2 (5 bases each). Per germline, CDR1 SGDLS and CDR2 YYNGEE. This CDR3 region has 15 residues. V was pared by 0 bases and J by 6 bases, with 14 bases between. The CDR3 nucleotides read TGTGCCAGCAGCGTAGCCGGGACCCCAGCCGATACGCAGTATTTT. Translation gives CASSVAGTPADTQYF.

This clone was counted a single time. The chain combines TRBV29-1 with TRBJ2-1; the D is unclear. V was cut by 7 bases and J by 5 bases, with 21 bases left in between. This CDR3 is built from 15 residues. Germline V gene lookup returns CDR1 SQVTM and CDR2 ANQGSEA. This CDR3 reads CSARGRSQSNNEQFF. The DNA of the CDR3 is TGCAGCGCCCGCGGTAGGTCGCAGAGCAACAATGAGCAGTTCTTC.

This chain uses TRBV5-5 with TRBJ2-7; either TRBD1 or TRBD2 may fit D (5 bases each). Germline V lookup: CDR1 SGHKS, CDR2 YYEKEE (reference sequence). Trimming removed 4 bases from V and 1 base from J, with 9 bases in between. This CDR3 contains 13 residues. CDR3 DNA sequence: TGTGCCAGCAGCACCAGGGAGTCCTACGAGCAGTACTTC. Translation gives CASSTRESYEQYF.

The V and J genes are TRBV7-8 and TRBJ2-3, with TRBD1 identical over 7 bases. From germline, CDR1 is SGHVS and CDR2 FQNEAQ. CDR3 length: 16 amino acids. Trimming cost V 5 bases and J 3 bases; bases outside gene matches: 11. The CDR3 DNA reads TGTGCCAGCAGCGGACGGACAGGACAGCTTACAGATACGCAGTATTTT. Translating it yields CASSGRTGQLTDTQYF.

The chain has TRBV5-6 and TRBJ2-3; 7 positions match TRBD2. After removal of 2 bases from V and 0 bases from J, the junction contained 6 bases not matched to a gene. CDR1 and CDR2 from the germline V gene are SGHDT and YYEEEE. There are 16 residues in the CDR3. CDR3 sequence (DNA): TGTGCCAGCAGCTTCAGACTAGCACCTAGCACAGATACGCAGTATTTT. This sequence encodes CASSFRLAPSTDTQYF. The whole variable domain, filled in from reference TRBV5-6 and TRBJ2-3, reads DAGVTQSPTHLIKTRGQQVTLRCSPKSGHDTVSWYQQALGQGPQFIFQYYEEEERQRGNFPDRFSGHQFPNYSSELNVNALLLGDSALYLCASSFRLAPSTDTQYFGPGTRLTVL.